The T cell receptor (beta chain) described here comes from a study of blood T cell repertoires in COVID-19. About the research overall: Whether acute or convalescent, the COVID-19 samples came from the United States, Italy and Spain. PBMCs, B-cell-depleted T cells, or T cells provided the cDNA or gDNA that made up the material.

In the original workflow: Reference gene primer amplification gave nucleated cell count estimates. Clones were sequenced by immunoSEQ multiplex PCR, and TCRdb holds only the in-frame ones, with some missing. D and trimming were read from the DNA, whereas the V and J calls and clone size are those reported in that table. The data contain 200,000 to 300,000 clones, approximately 80% of them singletons. The sequencing sample was made of peripheral blood. The sequence came from a man between 60 and 75 years old with acute or convalescent COVID-19.

CDR3 protein: CASGLWGRGYTF. CDR3 nucleotide sequence: TGTGCTAGTGGTTTGTGGGGCCGTGGCTACACCTTC. J is TRBJ1-2 and V is TRBV12-5; a possible D gene is TRBD1 (5 bases). The CDR3 runs 12 residues. The V end was cut by 2 bases, the J end by 7 bases, with 8 bases between. Per germline, CDR1 LGHNT and CDR2 FRNRAP.